Listed below are T cell receptor beta chains from one sample, sequenced in a study of OX40 agonist ivuxolimab in advanced cancers. The data were produced by immunoSEQ multiplex PCR, yet TCRdb's version contains in-frame clones alone and is incomplete. Found here are around 94,000 clones, around 87% of them singletons; the top ten hold 0.3% to 0.35%. Sequencing used CD4+ or CD8+ T cells sorted from blood, obtained in a trial of the OX40 agonist ivuxolimab. The receptor source for this set is an adult with an advanced solid tumor such as melanoma, head and neck, liver or kidney cancer. The CDR3 runs from the conserved cysteine through the conserved F or W. The D gene is left open where the match is weak. The listing skips clone size in some rows; elsewhere it reads once, few, many or a size class.

J | D | V | length | size | CDR3 | DNA
TRBJ1-5 | . | TRBV30 | 17 | . | CAWSVRSPAHWCQPQHF | TGTGCCTGGAGTGTACGGTCGCCAGCTCATTGGTGTCAGCCCCAGCATTTT
TRBJ1-2 | TRBD1 | TRBV6-1 | 13 | . | CASSVGQGYGYTF | TGTGCCAGCAGTGTGGGACAGGGCTATGGCTACACCTTC
TRBJ1-4 | . | TRBV4-1 | 14 | . | CASSQVSVNEKLFF | TGCGCCAGCAGCCAAGTCTCGGTTAATGAAAAACTGTTTTTT
TRBJ1-1 | . | TRBV7-3 | 14 | . | CASSLFGRDTEAFF | TGTGCCAGCAGCTTATTTGGCAGGGACACTGAAGCTTTCTTT
TRBJ2-1 | TRBD2 | TRBV4-3 | 17 | once | CASSQDWSQRGFNEQFF | TGCGCCAGCAGCCAAGATTGGTCCCAGCGGGGGTTCAATGAGCAGTTCTTC
TRBJ1-5 | . | TRBV6-1 | 13 | . | CASSVVGSEPQHF | TGTGCCAGCAGTGTGGTGGGATCGGAGCCCCAGCATTTT
TRBJ2-4 | . | TRBV5-1 | 16 | . | CASSLPSGASKNIQYF | TGCGCCAGCAGCCTGCCTTCGGGGGCCAGCAAAAACATTCAGTACTTC
TRBJ1-5 | TRBD1 | TRBV30 | 21 | . | CAWSHRGTGGLIRSSGQPQHF | TGTGCCTGGAGTCACAGAGGGACAGGGGGTCTCATTAGGAGTTCAGGTCAGCCCCAGCATTTT
TRBJ2-3 | TRBD2 | TRBV11-2 | 16 | . | CASSSLGGGAADTQYF | TGTGCCAGCAGCTCCCTAGGCGGGGGGGCGGCAGATACGCAGTATTTT
TRBJ1-6 | . | TRBV2 | 15 | . | CASSPGQSNNSPLHF | TGTGCCAGCAGCCCGGGGCAATCAAATAATTCACCCCTCCACTTT
TRBJ2-3 | TRBD2 | TRBV19 | 16 | once | CASSAGTSARTDTQYF | TGTGCCAGTAGTGCAGGGACTAGCGCGCGAACAGATACGCAGTATTTT
TRBJ2-5 | . | TRBV6-5 | 13 | . | CASSVQRAETQYF | TGTGCCAGCAGCGTCCAGCGGGCCGAGACCCAGTACTTC
TRBJ1-2 | . | TRBV12-5 | 15 | . | CASGLGQAINYGYTF | TGTGCTAGTGGTTTGGGCCAGGCGATTAACTATGGCTACACCTTC
TRBJ1-2 | . | TRBV7-9 | 15 | . | CASSLGGAQDYGYTF | TGTGCCAGCAGCTTAGGGGGGGCGCAGGACTATGGCTACACCTTC
TRBJ2-1 | TRBD1 | TRBV7-3 | 16 | . | CASSIMGQGFGNEQFF | TGTGCCAGCAGCATAATGGGACAGGGGTTTGGCAATGAGCAGTTCTTC
TRBJ1-3 | . | TRBV7-2 | 15 | . | CASSFQRLSGNTIYF | TGTGCCAGCAGCTTTCAACGGCTCTCTGGAAACACCATATATTTT
TRBJ2-7 | . | TRBV7-3 | 15 | . | CASSPGTGVTYEQYF | TGTGCCAGCAGCCCTGGGACGGGGGTAACCTACGAGCAGTACTTC
TRBJ1-2 | . | TRBV6-6 | 13 | . | CASSQDRPLGYTF | TGTGCCAGCAGCCAAGACAGACCTCTTGGCTACACCTTC
TRBJ2-5 | . | TRBV20-1 | 10 | . | CSAKRETQYF | TGCAGTGCTAAACGGGAGACCCAGTACTTC
TRBJ2-7 | . | TRBV19 | 14 | . | CASSRTIPSYEQYF | TGTGCCAGTAGTAGGACTATTCCCTCCTACGAGCAGTACTTC
TRBJ1-4 | . | TRBV4-3 | 15 | . | CASSKDTPTNEKLFF | TGCGCCAGCAGCAAGGACACACCAACTAATGAAAAACTGTTTTTT
TRBJ1-1 | . | TRBV27 | 14 | . | CASSSYTGRTEAFF | TGTGCCAGCAGTTCCTACACGGGACGTACTGAAGCTTTCTTT
TRBJ1-6 | . | TRBV18 | 18 | . | CASSPWIRDGSYNSPLHF | TGTGCCAGCTCACCTTGGATTAGAGACGGCTCCTATAATTCACCCCTCCACTTT
TRBJ1-5 | . | TRBV15 | 15 | . | CATSRGPGGNQPQHF | TGTGCCACCAGCAGAGGCCCGGGAGGGAATCAGCCCCAGCATTTT
TRBJ2-7 | . | TRBV5-4 | 13 | . | CASSLSAGYEQYF | TGTGCCAGCAGCTTGTCGGCAGGCTACGAGCAGTACTTC
TRBJ2-7 | . | TRBV28 | 14 | few | CASSLSGYLYEQYF | TGTGCCAGCAGTTTAAGCGGCTATCTCTACGAGCAGTACTTC
TRBJ1-1 | TRBD1 | TRBV4-2 | 19 | few | CASSQAQGGKGLMNTEAFF | TGTGCCAGCAGCCAAGCCCAGGGGGGTAAGGGACTCATGAACACTGAAGCTTTCTTT
TRBJ2-7 | TRBD1 | TRBV19 | 14 | . | CASSTNRGRFEQYF | TGTGCCAGTAGTACTAACAGGGGGCGGTTCGAGCAGTACTTC
TRBJ1-2 | . | TRBV4-1 | 16 | . | CASSQSPTERTYGYTF | TGCGCCAGCAGCCAAAGCCCGACAGAGAGAACCTATGGCTACACCTTC
TRBJ2-6 | . | TRBV4-3 | 15 | . | CASSQEWSGANVLTF | TGCGCCAGCAGCCAAGAGTGGTCTGGGGCCAACGTCCTGACTTTC
TRBJ1-6 | . | TRBV7-6 | 16 | . | CASSSRQGGYNSPLHF | TGTGCCAGCAGCTCCCGTCAGGGTGGGTATAATTCACCCCTCCACTTT
TRBJ1-5 | . | TRBV15 | 17 | . | CATSRAWGGNSNQPQHF | TGTGCCACCAGCAGAGCGTGGGGGGGGAATAGCAATCAGCCCCAGCATTTT
TRBJ1-3 | TRBD1 | TRBV9 | 16 | few | CASSSRTGGRGNTIYF | TGTGCCAGCAGTTCCCGGACAGGGGGCCGTGGCAACACCATATATTTT
TRBJ1-1 | . | TRBV5-6 | 15 | . | CASSLAFLGSTEAFF | TGTGCCAGCAGCTTGGCTTTCCTGGGTTCCACTGAAGCTTTCTTT
TRBJ1-1 | TRBD1 | TRBV7-2 | 14 | . | CASSLQGARTEAFF | TGTGCCAGCAGCTTACAGGGGGCCAGGACTGAAGCTTTCTTT
TRBJ2-4 | . | TRBV4-3 | 16 | . | CASSQGTTVYKNIQYF | TGCGCCAGCAGCCAGGGCACGACAGTCTACAAAAACATTCAGTACTTC
TRBJ2-3 | TRBD1 | TRBV7-3 | 15 | . | CASSPRTGGTDTQYF | TGTGCCAGCAGCCCAAGGACAGGGGGAACAGATACGCAGTATTTT
TRBJ1-2 | . | TRBV5-8 | 16 | . | CASSLGRGTMGYGYTF | TGTGCCAGCAGCTTAGGGCGCGGGACGATGGGCTATGGCTACACCTTC
TRBJ2-3 | . | TRBV19 | 14 | . | CASRVDTLGDTQYF | TGTGCCAGTAGGGTAGACACACTGGGAGATACGCAGTATTTT
TRBJ2-1 | TRBD2 | TRBV5-1 | 15 | . | CASSRSGGDYNEQFF | TGCGCCAGCAGTCGGTCCGGGGGGGACTACAATGAGCAGTTCTTC
TRBJ2-3 | TRBD2 | TRBV6-1 | 16 | . | CASSGDAGGLTDTQYF | TGTGCCAGCAGTGGGGATGCGGGGGGCCTCACAGATACGCAGTATTTT
TRBJ2-1 | TRBD2 | TRBV19 | 17 | . | CASSRTSGGVSYNEQFF | TGTGCCAGTAGTAGGACTAGCGGGGGAGTCTCCTACAATGAGCAGTTCTTC
TRBJ2-3 | TRBD1 | TRBV2 | 15 | . | CASRADRGGTDTQYF | TGTGCCAGCAGGGCTGACAGGGGAGGCACAGATACGCAGTATTTT
TRBJ1-2 | . | TRBV4-3 | 14 | . | CASSPTDSFYGYTF | TGCGCCAGCAGCCCAACCGACAGCTTCTATGGCTACACCTTC
TRBJ2-3 | TRBD1 | TRBV30 | 15 | . | CAYGQGMVDTDTQYF | TGTGCCTATGGACAGGGGATGGTGGACACAGATACGCAGTATTTT